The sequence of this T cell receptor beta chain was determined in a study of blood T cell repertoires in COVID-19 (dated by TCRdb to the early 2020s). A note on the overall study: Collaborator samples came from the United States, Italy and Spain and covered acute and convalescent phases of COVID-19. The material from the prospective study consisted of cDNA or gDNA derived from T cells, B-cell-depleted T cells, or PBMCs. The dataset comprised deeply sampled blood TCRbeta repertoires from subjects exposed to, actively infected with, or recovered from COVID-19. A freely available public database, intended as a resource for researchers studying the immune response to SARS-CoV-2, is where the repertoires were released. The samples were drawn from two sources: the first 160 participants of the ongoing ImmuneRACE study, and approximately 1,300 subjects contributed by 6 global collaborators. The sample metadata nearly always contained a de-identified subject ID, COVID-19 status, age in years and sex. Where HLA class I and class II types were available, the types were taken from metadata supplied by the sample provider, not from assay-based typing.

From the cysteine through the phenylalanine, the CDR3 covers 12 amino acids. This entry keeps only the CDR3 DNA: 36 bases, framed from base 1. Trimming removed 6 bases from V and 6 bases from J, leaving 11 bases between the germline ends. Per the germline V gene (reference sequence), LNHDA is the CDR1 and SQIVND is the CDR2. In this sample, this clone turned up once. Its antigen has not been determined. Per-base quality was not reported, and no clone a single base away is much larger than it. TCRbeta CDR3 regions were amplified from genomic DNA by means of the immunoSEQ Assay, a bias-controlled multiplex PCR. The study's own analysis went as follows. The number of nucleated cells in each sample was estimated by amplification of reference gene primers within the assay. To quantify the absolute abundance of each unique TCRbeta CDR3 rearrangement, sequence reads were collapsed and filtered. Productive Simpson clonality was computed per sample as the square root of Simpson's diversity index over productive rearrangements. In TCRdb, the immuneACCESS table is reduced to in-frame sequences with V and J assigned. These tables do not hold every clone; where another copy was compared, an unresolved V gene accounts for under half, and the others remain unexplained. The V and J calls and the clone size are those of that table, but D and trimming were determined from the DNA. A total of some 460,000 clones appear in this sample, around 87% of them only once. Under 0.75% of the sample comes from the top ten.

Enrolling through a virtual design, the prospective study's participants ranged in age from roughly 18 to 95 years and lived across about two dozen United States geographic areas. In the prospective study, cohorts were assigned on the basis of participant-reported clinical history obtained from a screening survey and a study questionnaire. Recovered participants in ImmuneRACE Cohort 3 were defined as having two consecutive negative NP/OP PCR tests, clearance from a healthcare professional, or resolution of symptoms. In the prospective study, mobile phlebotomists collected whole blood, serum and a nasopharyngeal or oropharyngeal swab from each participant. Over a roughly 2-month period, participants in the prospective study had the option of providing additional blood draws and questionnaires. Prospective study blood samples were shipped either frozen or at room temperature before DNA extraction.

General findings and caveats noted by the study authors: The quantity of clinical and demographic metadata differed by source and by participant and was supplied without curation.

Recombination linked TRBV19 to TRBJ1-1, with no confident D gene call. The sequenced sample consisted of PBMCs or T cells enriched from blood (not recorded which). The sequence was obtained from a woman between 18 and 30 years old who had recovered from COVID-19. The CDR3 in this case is CASSHDRAEAFF. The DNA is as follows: TGTGCCAGTAGCCATGATCGGGCTGAAGCTTTCTTT.